This TCR beta chain was sequenced during a study of shared clonotypes between healthy human individuals (dated by TCRdb to 2020 to 2021). Study-level background: The cohort included three men and a couple of women between 18 and 49 years of age. Different laboratories and diverse techniques were used to prepare libraries and sequence TCR repertoires, to increase sequencing depth and limit assay-specific biases. Leukapheresis yielded between about 0.8 and 8.9 billion PBMCs per donor. To estimate repertoire size and how much clonotype sharing occurs between individuals, the study deeply sequenced the blood TCR repertoires of about five healthy adults. Overall study outcomes, separate from this receptor: Pairwise subsampling led to the expectation that sequencing depth would affect the degree of clonotype sharing among donors. Only blood was sampled, and tissue TCR repertoires likely differ from those in blood. The small number of donors limited the genetic and exposure-history diversity represented.

The donors were healthy, HIV-negative adults who had no recently reported acute infections or vaccinations. Every donor was a Caucasian adult residing in Nashville, Tennessee, USA. For unsorted samples, 90 million or so PBMCs were counted and genomic DNA was extracted with the QIAamp DNA Blood Mini kit. After blood collection by leukapheresis, PBMCs were isolated using Ficoll-Histopaque density gradient centrifugation and then cryopreserved in the vapor phase of liquid nitrogen. On this clone: The antigen it recognizes is unknown. A far larger clone is one nucleotide away, so this likely arose from a read error. No conserved phenylalanine or tryptophan is present at the end of the CDR3, so a read error is the likely explanation.

Using the deep immunoSEQ assay, multiplex PCR amplified TCR CDR3 regions from genomic DNA. For each cell subset, the extracted genomic DNA was distributed evenly across all wells of several immunoSEQ 96-well plates, and each plate served as one replicate. Each replicate PCR for unsorted PBMC received roughly 300 ng genomic DNA, equal to 30,000 to 35,000 T cell genomes. Ten immunoSEQ deep assay plates were used to sequence the unsorted PBMC genomic DNA. Purified libraries were measured with a Qubit 3.0 fluorometer, size-checked on a Bioanalyzer 2100, and measured again with the KAPA Library Quantification kit. Every immunoSEQ 96-well plate was sequenced on a separate single-read 150-cycle Illumina NextSeq 550 flow cell. Per the authors' processing: Because the immunoSEQ output included only junctional sequences and no quality scores, the filtering could not be the same as the filtering used for full-length reads. Sequences were annotated with PyIR, a Python wrapper for IgBLAST v1.9, using IMGT germline references to assign V/J genes and CDR3. Reads with weak V/J assignments (E-value above 1e-6), missing CDR3, stop codons, out-of-frame junctions, or ambiguous translated residues were removed. V3J clonotypes were defined as sequences sharing the same inferred V gene, J gene, and CDR3 amino acid sequence. To compute the percentage overlap between repertoires, the number of shared unique clonotypes was divided by the size of the smaller repertoire. Richness of each repertoire was evaluated using RTK rarefaction, the Chao1 estimator, and Recon v2.1 estimates of unobserved clonotypes. TCRdb mirrors the immuneACCESS table, restricted to in-frame sequences. Some clones are absent from its copies; in checked studies, under half trace to an unresolved V gene, and the reason for the others is unknown. V and J calls and clone size follow that table, whereas D and trimming were derived from the DNA. This sample gives 450,000 to 650,000 clones in total; around 76% of them show up just once. About 11% of the sample is held by the ten biggest clonotypes.

V is cut by 1 base and J by 2 bases, and the space between the germline ends is 9 bases. The germline V gene sets CDR1 to SGDLS and CDR2 to YYNGEE. The CDR3 has 14 residues if both end residues are counted. Of all the DNA, just the CDR3 is kept, 42 bases in frame from base 1. The clonotype was recovered from a woman in her thirties or forties in good health. Some clones in this sample may be carry-over from other donors' samples. Recombination connected TRBV9 to TRBJ1-2; the D gene identity is not certain. Sequencing used PBMCs. The nucleotide sequence reads TGTGCCAGCAGCGTAAGGGATGGGAACTATGGCTACACCTCC. This translates into CASSVRDGNYGYTS.